The 30 T cell receptor beta chains below all came from one sample that was sequenced in a study of cytomegalovirus exposure and HLA in healthy donors. This PCR relied on a set of 60 Vbeta primers and 13 Jbeta primers. Here immunoSEQ multiplex PCR was the method, and the copy in TCRdb shows in-frame clones only, minus some. The specimen's table records under 75,000 clones. Sample: PBMCs. The receptors were sampled from a female donor in good health and CMV-seropositive.

J is TRBJ2-3 and V is TRBV4-3, with 7 bases identical to TRBD2. Germline V gene data show CDR1 as LGHNA and CDR2 as YSLEER. With 2 bases clipped from V and 1 base from J, the junction kept 0 bases outside the gene matches. The CDR3 loop spans 14 amino acids. The CDR3: CASSQLAGTDTQYF. CDR3 nucleotides: TGCGCCAGCAGCCAACTAGCGGGCACAGATACGCAGTATTTT.

The chain combines TRBV5-4 with TRBJ1-3, with 11 bases identical to TRBD1. The CDR3 spans 16 residues. Germline V lookup: CDR1 SGHNT, CDR2 YYREEE (reference sequence). Losses at the gene ends were 4 bases for V and 6 bases for J; bases not matched to a gene: 9. CDR3 bases: TGTGCCAGCAGCCTGGGGGGACAGGGGGGTGAAAACACCATATATTTT. It translates to CASSLGGQGGENTIYF.

The V and J genes are TRBV7-2 and TRBJ2-7, with TRBD1 matching 9 bases. J was trimmed by 2 bases and V by 4 bases; bases with no gene match: 6. Germline lookup yields CDR1 SGHTA and CDR2 FQGNSA. The CDR3 is 15 residues long. CDR3 sequence: CASSSRRDRAYEQYF. CDR3 DNA: TGTGCCAGCAGCTCCCGCCGGGACAGGGCCTACGAGCAGTACTTC.

The J gene is TRBJ2-7, the V gene TRBV19; 9 positions agree with TRBD2. Trimming took 7 bases from V and 3 from J; bases not matched to a gene: 10. The CDR3 has 15 amino acids. Germline assignment: CDR1 LNHDA and CDR2 SQIVND (reference sequence). The CDR3, as DNA: TGTGCCAGTACTTGGGGTAGCGGGAGTGTCTACGAGCAGTACTTC. Translating it yields CASTWGSGSVYEQYF.

The chain joins TRBV28 to TRBJ2-7, with TRBD2 identical over 8 bases. Germline lookup yields CDR1 MDHEN and CDR2 SYDVKM. V lost 4 bases, J lost 3 bases, and 5 bases stayed unmatched. This CDR3 region has 14 residues. CDR3 bases: TGTGCCAGCAGTTCGGCGGGGGGCGTCTACGAGCAGTACTTC. Encoded protein: CASSSAGGVYEQYF.

J is TRBJ1-2 and V is TRBV30, with D possibly matching TRBD1 (5 bases). V shed 7 bases and J shed 6 bases, with 27 bases lying between them. The CDR3 loop spans 16 amino acids. From germline, CDR1 is GTSNPN and CDR2 SVGIG (reference sequence). The CDR3 sequence is CAFRRGRNLKEDGYTF. Here the CDR3 DNA reads TGTGCCTTCCGAAGGGGCAGGAACCTCAAAGAGGATGGCTACACCTTC.

The chain joins TRBV7-9 to TRBJ2-1, with a possible D match to TRBD2 (5 bases). V lost 5 bases and J lost 6, with 14 bases in between. CDR3 length: 14 residues. Per the germline V gene, CDR1 is SEHNR and CDR2 is FQNEAQ (reference sequence). The CDR3 loop reads CASSSRGPPNEQFF. The CDR3 coding sequence is TGTGCCAGCAGCAGTAGAGGGCCGCCCAATGAGCAGTTCTTC.

The J gene is TRBJ1-2, the V gene TRBV9; 10 bases match TRBD1. Germline V gene sequence: CDR1 SGDLS, CDR2 YYNGEE. The CDR3 loop spans 14 amino acids. V shed 3 bases, J shed 5 bases, and the junction held 4 bases outside the gene matches. CDR3 nucleotides: TGTGCCAGCAGCGCTGGGACAGGGGAGTATGGCTACACCTTC. The encoded protein is CASSAGTGEYGYTF.

The CDR3 sequence is CASSLAGGEDTQYF. DNA of the CDR3: TGTGCCAGCAGTCTAGCGGGGGGGGAAGATACGCAGTATTTT. The rearrangement uses TRBV2 and TRBJ2-3; 12 bases agree with TRBD2. V lost 5 bases to trimming and J lost 5 bases; unmatched junction nucleotides: 2. Germline V gene lookup returns CDR1 SNHLY and CDR2 FYNNEI. The CDR3 totals 14 residues.

The V gene is TRBV4-1, the J gene TRBJ2-7; D possibly corresponds to TRBD2 (6 bases). Germline values: CDR1 MGHRA, CDR2 YSYEKL. Trimming shortened V by 4 bases and J by 0 bases, and 19 bases separated the two germline ends. This CDR3 is 17 amino acids long. The CDR3: CASSPVQTATSSYEQYF. CDR3 coding DNA: TGCGCCAGCAGCCCCGTCCAGACAGCGACTAGCTCCTACGAGCAGTACTTC.

The chain couples TRBV30 to TRBJ1-2; no reliable D call. The V end was cut by 2 bases, the J end by 4 bases, with 14 bases between. Germline V gene lookup returns CDR1 GTSNPN and CDR2 SVGIG (reference sequence). This CDR3 comprises 14 residues. The CDR3 here is CAWSRSGKSYGYTF. The CDR3, as DNA: TGTGCCTGGAGTAGGTCAGGAAAGAGCTATGGCTACACCTTC. The full variable domain, completed using reference TRBV30 and TRBJ1-2, is SQTIHQWPATLVQPVGSPLSLECTVEGTSNPNLYWYRQAAGRGLQLLFYSVGIGQISSEVPQNLSASRPQDRQFILSSKKLLLSDSGFYLCAWSRSGKSYGYTFGSGTRLTVV.

The rearrangement joins TRBV21-1 to TRBJ2-7; TRBD2 was called by the table and not checked on the DNA. TRBV21-1 is tagged as a pseudogene. There are 18 residues in the CDR3. The CDR3 spells CASSKAVLAGVQVSEQYF. CDR3 nucleotide sequence: TGTGCCAGCAGCAAAGCGGTCCTAGCGGGAGTACAGGTGAGCGAGCAGTACTTC.

The chain recombines TRBV5-1 with TRBJ2-7, with D uncertain. Per the germline V gene, CDR1 is SGHRS and CDR2 is YFSETQ. V shed 0 bases and J shed 3 bases, with 10 bases lying between them. This CDR3 has 14 residues. The CDR3 coding sequence is TGCGCCAGCAGCTTGGCCGTGCAGATCTACGAGCAGTACTTC. It translates to CASSLAVQIYEQYF.

V gene TRBV7-2 combines with J gene TRBJ2-7; no clear D. V was trimmed by 1 base and J by 1 base, leaving 8 bases between them. The V gene's germline CDR1 is SGHTA and CDR2 FQGNSA. This CDR3 has 14 amino acids. Here the CDR3 reads CASSLGQISYEQYF. The CDR3 nucleotides are TGTGCCAGCAGCTTAGGGCAGATATCCTACGAGCAGTACTTC.

The CDR3 spells CSAGRLSSNTEAFF. The CDR3 DNA reads TGCAGCGCCGGCCGACTGTCATCGAACACTGAAGCTTTCTTT. This chain connects TRBV29-1 to TRBJ1-1; D is unresolved. The CDR3 runs to 14 residues. Trimming took off 7 bases at V and 1 base at J, with 16 bases between the two ends. Germline assignment: CDR1 SQVTM and CDR2 ANQGSEA.

V gene TRBV7-6 combines with J gene TRBJ2-5, with D hard to call. Trimming took 2 bases from V and 2 from J, leaving 6 bases between them. The CDR3 has 13 residues. Germline V gene lookup returns CDR1 SGHVS and CDR2 FNYEAQ. The CDR3 loop is CASSLSQQETQYF. In DNA, the CDR3 is TGTGCCAGCAGCTTAAGTCAGCAAGAGACCCAGTACTTC.

This chain links TRBV28 with TRBJ2-7; 8 bases match TRBD1. This CDR3 is built from 17 residues. V dropped 7 bases and J dropped 0; count of bases not matched to a gene: 14. Germline values: CDR1 MDHEN, CDR2 SYDVKM. The CDR3 spells CASINANWGTGSYEQYF. The CDR3 region has the DNA TGTGCCAGCATCAACGCTAATTGGGGGACAGGCTCCTACGAGCAGTACTTC.

The J gene is TRBJ1-5, the V gene TRBV6-5; D gene unclear. Trimming pared 2 bases from V and 1 base from J, leaving 9 bases between. Per the germline V gene, CDR1 is MNHEY and CDR2 is SVGAGI. This CDR3 is 15 amino acids long. This chain's CDR3 is CASSYDGDSNQPQHF. DNA of the CDR3: TGTGCCAGCAGTTACGACGGAGACAGCAATCAGCCCCAGCATTTT.

J is TRBJ2-7 and V is TRBV7-9; TRBD2 matches at 7 bases. This CDR3 region has 15 residues. Germline-derived CDR1 and CDR2 are SEHNR and FQNEAQ (reference sequence). J lost 0 bases, V lost 2 bases, and 4 bases had no gene match. In nucleotides, the CDR3 is TGTGCCAGCAGCTTATCTGGCGGGAGCTCCTACGAGCAGTACTTC. Translation: CASSLSGGSSYEQYF.

The chain joins TRBV6-5 to TRBJ1-1; D unclear. Germline V gene lookup returns CDR1 MNHEY and CDR2 SVGAGI. Trimming shortened V by 6 bases and J by 4 bases, and 6 bases separated the two germline ends. The CDR3 is made up of 11 amino acids. The CDR3 DNA sequence: TGTGCCAGCAGCCTCGGCACTGAAGCTTTCTTT. Its translation: CASSLGTEAFF.

The V and J genes are TRBV27 and TRBJ1-4; 12 bases line up with TRBD1. Germline lookup yields CDR1 MNHEY and CDR2 SMNVEV (reference sequence). CDR3 length: 17 residues. V was clipped by 2 bases and J by 8 bases; unmatched bases: 9. The CDR3 sequence is CASSLGTGGPLIEKLFF. In DNA form, the CDR3 reads TGTGCCAGCAGTTTAGGGACAGGGGGCCCCTTAATCGAAAAACTGTTTTTT.

The rearrangement joins TRBV18 to TRBJ2-4; 9 bases map to TRBD1. The CDR3 length is 18 residues. V shed 1 base and J 5 bases; nucleotides not matched to a gene: 12. Germline-derived CDR1 and CDR2 are KGHSH and LQKENI. This CDR3 reads CASSPQTGGGRGQNIQYF. CDR3 nucleotide sequence: TGTGCCAGCTCACCACAAACAGGGGGCGGGCGAGGCCAAAACATTCAGTACTTC.

This chain uses TRBV28 with TRBJ2-3, with TRBD2 matching 10 bases. Germline V gives CDR1 MDHEN, CDR2 SYDVKM. Germline trimming cut 4 bases from V and 4 bases from J; bases unmatched to any gene: 14. The CDR3 sequence is 18 residues long. CDR3: CASSSPGGGLAISDTQYF. CDR3 coding DNA: TGTGCCAGCAGTTCCCCAGGGGGGGGACTAGCGATTTCAGATACGCAGTATTTT.

J is TRBJ2-7 and V is TRBV5-6; 8 nucleotides line up with TRBD1. Germline CDR1 is SGHDT and CDR2 is YYEEEE. V was clipped by 6 bases and J by 3 bases; unmatched bases: 8. The CDR3 covers 14 residues. CDR3 DNA sequence: TGTGCCAGCATTCTATCAGGGGGCATCTACGAGCAGTACTTC. This sequence encodes CASILSGGIYEQYF. The entire variable domain, with the rest obtained from reference TRBV5-6 and TRBJ2-7, is as follows: DAGVTQSPTHLIKTRGQQVTLRCSPKSGHDTVSWYQQALGQGPQFIFQYYEEEERQRGNFPDRFSGHQFPNYSSELNVNALLLGDSALYLCASILSGGIYEQYFGPGTRLTVT.

The rearrangement uses TRBV28 and TRBJ1-2, with unresolved D. Trimming shortened V by 2 bases and J by 7 bases, and 8 bases separated the two germline ends. Germline CDR1 and CDR2: MDHEN and SYDVKM. The CDR3 is 12 amino acids. The CDR3 here is CASSLQAGGYTF. In DNA form, the CDR3 reads TGTGCCAGCAGTTTACAGGCAGGTGGCTACACCTTC.

This chain uses TRBV28 with TRBJ1-6; unclear D gene. V lost 7 bases and J 7 bases, leaving 17 bases between the germline ends. CDR3 size: 15 residues. Per germline, CDR1 MDHEN and CDR2 SYDVKM. The CDR3 DNA reads TGTGCCAGCACCCAAAGGTGGAACGGGAATTCACCCCTCCACTTT. The encoded protein is CASTQRWNGNSPLHF.

The chain recombines TRBV7-2 with TRBJ2-4; D remains unclear. Trimming removed 5 bases from V and 5 bases from J, with 16 bases in between. This CDR3 has 15 amino acids. Germline CDR1 SGHTA, CDR2 FQGNSA. CDR3: CASSPRRVDQNIQYF. The CDR3 DNA reads TGTGCCAGCAGCCCGCGGAGAGTAGACCAAAACATTCAGTACTTC. Drawing the rest from reference TRBV7-2 and TRBJ2-4, the complete variable domain is GAGVSQSPSNKVTEKGKDVELRCDPISGHTALYWYRQSLGQGLEFLIYFQGNSAPDKSGLPSDRFSAERTGGSVSTLTIQRTQQEDSAVYLCASSPRRVDQNIQYFGAGTRLSVL.

CDR3 nucleotides: TGCGCCAGCAGCCAAGCCGAGATCACCGGGGAGCTGTTTTTT. Its protein is CASSQAEITGELFF. This rearrangement joins TRBV4-1 to TRBJ2-2, with unresolved D. The V end lost 1 base, the J end lost 4 bases, and 7 bases lay between the germline ends. CDR3 length equals 14 residues. Germline CDR1 MGHRA, CDR2 YSYEKL.

The chain is built from TRBV5-4 and TRBJ2-3; 8 positions agree with TRBD1. The germline V gene encodes CDR1 SGHNT and CDR2 YYREEE (reference sequence). With 4 bases clipped from V and 2 bases from J, the junction kept 9 bases outside the gene matches. The CDR3 covers 16 residues. CDR3 sequence reads: CASSLTGVKNTDTQYF. In DNA, the CDR3 is TGTGCCAGCAGCCTGACAGGGGTCAAAAACACAGATACGCAGTATTTT. Full variable domain (rest looked up from reference TRBV5-4 and TRBJ2-3): ETGVTQSPTHLIKTRGQQVTLRCSSQSGHNTVSWYQQALGQGPQFIFQYYREEENGRGNFPPRFSGLQFPNYSSELNVNALELDDSALYLCASSLTGVKNTDTQYFGPGTRLTVL.

The V call is TRBV30, the J call TRBJ2-2, with D uncertain. The ends were cut back, 0 bases at V and 5 bases at J, with 13 bases in the middle. This CDR3 is built from 15 residues. Germline lookup yields CDR1 GTSNPN and CDR2 SVGIG (reference sequence). The CDR3 bases are TGTGCCTGGAGTGTACTGGTAGGCAGGACCGGGGAGCTGTTTTTT. This codes for CAWSVLVGRTGELFF.